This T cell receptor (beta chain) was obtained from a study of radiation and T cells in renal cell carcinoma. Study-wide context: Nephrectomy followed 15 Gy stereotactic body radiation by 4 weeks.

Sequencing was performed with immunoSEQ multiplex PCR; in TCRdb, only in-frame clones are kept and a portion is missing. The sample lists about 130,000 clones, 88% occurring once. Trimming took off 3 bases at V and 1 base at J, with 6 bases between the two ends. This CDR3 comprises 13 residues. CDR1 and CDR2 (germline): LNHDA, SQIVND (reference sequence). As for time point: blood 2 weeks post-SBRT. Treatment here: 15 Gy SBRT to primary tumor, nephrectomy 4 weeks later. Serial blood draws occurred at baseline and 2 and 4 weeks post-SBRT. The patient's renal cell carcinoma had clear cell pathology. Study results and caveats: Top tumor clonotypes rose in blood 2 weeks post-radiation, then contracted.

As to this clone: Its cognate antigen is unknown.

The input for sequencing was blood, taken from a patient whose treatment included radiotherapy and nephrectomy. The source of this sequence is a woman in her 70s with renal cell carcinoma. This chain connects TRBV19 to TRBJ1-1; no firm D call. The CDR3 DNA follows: TGTGCCAGTAGTATTCCTTGGAACACTGAAGCTTTCTTT. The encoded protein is CASSIPWNTEAFF.